This T cell receptor beta chain was identified during a study of T cells after yellow fever vaccination. The V end lost 10 bases, the J end lost 1 base, and 15 bases lay between the germline ends. From germline, CDR1 is SEHNR and CDR2 FQNEAQ (reference sequence). The CDR3 is 14 residues long. One entry per CDR3 protein results from TCRdb running MiXCR on the 5' RACE reads. The top ten clones hold 28% of a sample with about 47,000 distinct CDR3 sequences, roughly 7.5% of them seen once. A word on this clonotype: Its antigen is undetermined.

Study results and caveats: In post-booster samples, most primary-vaccination clones reappeared (just under 98% CD4, about 90% CD8). Sorted repertoires could include abundant contaminating clonotypes from bulk cells.

The V gene is TRBV7-9, the J gene TRBJ2-3; possibly TRBD1 for D (6 bases). This sequence was found in a man aged 18 to 30 who received the YFV17D yellow fever vaccine. The starting material was CD8+ T cells sorted from PBMCs, obtained roughly 15 days after the first yellow fever vaccination. Here the CDR3 reads CAIIAPGGTDTQYF. CDR3 nucleotide sequence: TGTGCCATCATAGCACCAGGGGGCACAGATACGCAGTATTTT.